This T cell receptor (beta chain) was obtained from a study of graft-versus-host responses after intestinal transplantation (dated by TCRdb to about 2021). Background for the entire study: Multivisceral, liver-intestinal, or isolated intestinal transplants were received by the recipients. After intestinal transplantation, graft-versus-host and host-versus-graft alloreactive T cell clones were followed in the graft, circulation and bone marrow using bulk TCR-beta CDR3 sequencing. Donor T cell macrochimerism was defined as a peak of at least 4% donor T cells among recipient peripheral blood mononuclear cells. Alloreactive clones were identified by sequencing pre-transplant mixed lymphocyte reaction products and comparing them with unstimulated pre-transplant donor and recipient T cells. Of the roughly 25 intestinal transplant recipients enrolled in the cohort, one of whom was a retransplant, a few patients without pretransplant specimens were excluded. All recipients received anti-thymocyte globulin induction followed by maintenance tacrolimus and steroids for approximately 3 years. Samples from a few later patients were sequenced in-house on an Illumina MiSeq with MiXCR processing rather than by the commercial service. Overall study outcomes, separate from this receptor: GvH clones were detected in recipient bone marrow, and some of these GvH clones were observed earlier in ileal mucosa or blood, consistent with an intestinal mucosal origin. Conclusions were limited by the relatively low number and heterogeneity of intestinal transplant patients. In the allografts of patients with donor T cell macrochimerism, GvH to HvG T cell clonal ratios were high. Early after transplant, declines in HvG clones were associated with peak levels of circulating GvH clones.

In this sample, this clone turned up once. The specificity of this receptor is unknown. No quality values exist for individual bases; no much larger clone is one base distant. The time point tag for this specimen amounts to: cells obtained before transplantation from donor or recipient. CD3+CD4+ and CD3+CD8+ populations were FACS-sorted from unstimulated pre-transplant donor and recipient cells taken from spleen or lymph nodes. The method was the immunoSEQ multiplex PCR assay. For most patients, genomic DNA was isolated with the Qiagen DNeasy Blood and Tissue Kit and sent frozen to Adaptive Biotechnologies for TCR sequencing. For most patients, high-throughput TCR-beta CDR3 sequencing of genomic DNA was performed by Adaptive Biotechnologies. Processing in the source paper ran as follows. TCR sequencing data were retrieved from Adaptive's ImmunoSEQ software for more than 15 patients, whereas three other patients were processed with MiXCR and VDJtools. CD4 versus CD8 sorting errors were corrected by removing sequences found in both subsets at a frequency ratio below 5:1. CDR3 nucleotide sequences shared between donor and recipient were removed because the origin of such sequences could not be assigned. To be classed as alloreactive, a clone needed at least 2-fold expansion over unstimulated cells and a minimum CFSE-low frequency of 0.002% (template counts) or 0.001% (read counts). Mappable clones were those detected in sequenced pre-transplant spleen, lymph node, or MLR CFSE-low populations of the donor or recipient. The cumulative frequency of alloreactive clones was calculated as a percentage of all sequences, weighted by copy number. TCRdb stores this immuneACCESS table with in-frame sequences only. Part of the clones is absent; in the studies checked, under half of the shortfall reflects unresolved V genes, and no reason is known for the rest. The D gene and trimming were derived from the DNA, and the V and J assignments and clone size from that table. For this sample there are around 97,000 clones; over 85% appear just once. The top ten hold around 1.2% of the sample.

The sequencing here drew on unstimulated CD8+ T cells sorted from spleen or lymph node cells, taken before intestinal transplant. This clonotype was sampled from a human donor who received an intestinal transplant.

The CDR3 protein sequence reads: CASTRGNQPQHF. The bases read TGTGCCAGTACAAGGGGAAATCAGCCCCAGCATTTT. The receptor chain draws on TRBV19 and TRBJ1-5; the D segment could be TRBD1, given 5 matching bases. The cysteine opens and the phenylalanine closes a CDR3 of 12 amino acids. Here the CDR3 DNA is all that survives: 36 bases in frame from base 1. Based on the germline V gene (reference sequence), the CDR1 and CDR2 sequences are LNHDA and SQIVND. V is clipped by 7 bases and J by 4 bases, and the sequence between their germline boundaries is 8 bases long.